A selection of T cell receptor beta chains follows, all from one sample in a study of brain T cells in children with intractable seizures. The method was immunoSEQ multiplex PCR; TCRdb's version includes in-frame clones alone and lacks a portion of them. The table includes roughly 80,000 clones, around 90% detected once. The sample consisted of peripheral blood, taken at surgery. The receptor set was obtained from a girl between 2 and 10 years old with Rasmussen encephalitis and intractable seizures. Both conserved end residues are part of each CDR3. A D gene is named only where the DNA matches it firmly. The listing skips clone size in some rows; elsewhere it reads once, few, many or a size class.

d_gene	j_gene	v_gene	abundance	CDR3aa	CDR3nt
.	TRBJ2-1	TRBV10-3	.	CAISPTGSYNEQFF	TGTGCCATCAGTCCTACGGGATCCTACAATGAGCAGTTCTTC
TRBD1	TRBJ2-3	TRBV7-6	.	CASSNRQGPPTDTQYF	TGTGCCAGCAGCAACCGACAGGGGCCACCCACAGATACGCAGTATTTT
.	TRBJ2-7	TRBV19	.	CACCVDHWAGKPYEQYF	TGTGCCTGTTGTGTGGATCACTGGGCAGGGAAACCCTACGAGCAGTACTTC
TRBD2	TRBJ2-7	TRBV4-1	.	CASSQDRLAGDYEQYF	TGCGCCAGCAGCCAAGATCGGCTAGCGGGGGACTACGAGCAGTACTTC
.	TRBJ1-1	TRBV7-9	few	CASIDRYTEAFF	TGTGCCAGCATCGACAGATACACTGAAGCTTTCTTT
.	TRBJ2-5	TRBV10-3	.	CAISESLPVAQETQYF	TGTGCCATCAGTGAGTCTCTACCGGTGGCGCAAGAGACCCAGTACTTC
.	TRBJ1-3	TRBV5-1	.	CASRGSTTANTIYF	TGCGCCAGCAGGGGATCCACCACGGCCAACACCATATATTTT
.	TRBJ1-1	TRBV6-6	.	CASSPGRSRNTEAFF	TGTGCCAGCAGTCCGGGACGGAGCAGGAACACTGAAGCTTTCTTT
.	TRBJ1-4	TRBV5-1	.	CASSPWTEEKLFF	TGCGCCAGCAGCCCCTGGACGGAGGAAAAACTGTTTTTT
.	TRBJ1-2	TRBV5-1	.	CASSLKARGGYTF	TGCGCCAGCAGCTTGAAGGCGAGGGGTGGCTACACCTTC
.	TRBJ2-7	TRBV7-8	.	CASSLSRGRDEQYF	TGTGCCAGCAGCTTAAGTCGGGGAAGGGACGAGCAGTACTTC
.	TRBJ2-3	TRBV16	.	CASSQSQGGDTQYF	TGTGCCAGCAGCCAATCCCAGGGTGGGGATACGCAGTATTTT
.	TRBJ2-1	TRBV28	.	CASSLRPSGDEQFF	TGTGCCAGCAGTTTGAGGCCCTCCGGGGATGAGCAGTTCTTC
TRBD2	TRBJ2-1	TRBV14	.	CASSTTRTSGNNEQFF	TGTGCCAGCAGCACCACTCGGACTAGCGGAAACAATGAGCAGTTCTTC
.	TRBJ2-2	TRBV9	medium-sized	CASSVDIVNTGELFF	TGTGCCAGCAGCGTAGATATAGTGAACACCGGGGAGCTGTTTTTT
TRBD1	TRBJ1-5	TRBV5-1	.	CASSLGQGDNQPQHF	TGCGCCAGCAGCTTAGGACAGGGCGACAATCAGCCCCAGCATTTT
TRBD1	TRBJ1-1	TRBV4-1	.	CASSQDRDRYTEAFF	TGCGCCAGCAGCCAAGACCGGGACAGGTACACTGAAGCTTTCTTT
.	TRBJ1-6	TRBV14	.	CASSQGKTSPLHF	TGTGCCAGCAGCCAAGGCAAAACTTCACCCCTCCACTTT
.	TRBJ1-6	TRBV28	.	CASSSGGARLSPLHF	TGTGCCAGCAGTTCCGGGGGCGCAAGGCTCTCACCCCTCCACTTT
TRBD2	TRBJ2-7	TRBV5-1	.	CASSHPGLAGSSYEQYF	TGCGCCAGCAGCCATCCGGGACTAGCGGGAAGCTCCTACGAGCAGTACTTC
.	TRBJ1-5	TRBV21-1	few	CASSKGMWTGLTPLNQPQHF	TGTGCCAGCAGCAAAGGGATGTGGACAGGCTTGACGCCCCTGAATCAGCCCCAGCATTTT
.	TRBJ2-6	TRBV7-3	.	CASSLGGSGANVLTF	TGTGCCAGCAGCTTAGGCGGCTCTGGGGCCAACGTCCTGACTTTC
.	TRBJ2-5	TRBV18	.	CASSPRLQETQYF	TGTGCCAGCTCACCCCGGCTCCAAGAGACCCAGTACTTC
.	TRBJ2-1	TRBV5-1	.	CASRRVGSGYNEQFF	TGCGCCAGCAGAAGGGTTGGTAGCGGATACAATGAGCAGTTCTTC
.	TRBJ1-2	TRBV9	.	CASSSIRTANYGYTF	TGTGCCAGCAGCTCCATCAGGACAGCTAACTATGGCTACACCTTC
.	TRBJ1-6	TRBV6-5	.	CASSLWGSPLHF	TGTGCCAGCAGCCTCTGGGGTTCACCCCTCCACTTT
.	TRBJ1-1	TRBV19	.	CASIQAMNTEAFF	TGTGCCAGTATCCAGGCGATGAACACTGAAGCTTTCTTT
.	TRBJ1-3	TRBV29-1	.	CSVELLQVNSGNTIYF	TGCAGCGTTGAGCTATTACAGGTCAACTCTGGAAACACCATATATTTT
.	TRBJ1-6	TRBV6-6	.	CASSYEGGYNSPLHF	TGTGCCAGCAGTTACGAGGGTGGCTATAATTCACCCCTCCACTTT
.	TRBJ1-5	TRBV2	.	CASSEWYSQPQHF	TGTGCCAGCAGTGAATGGTATAGTCAGCCCCAGCATTTT
.	TRBJ2-1	TRBV18	.	CASSPVGARGNEQFF	TGTGCCAGCTCCCCAGTAGGCGCCCGGGGCAATGAGCAGTTCTTC
.	TRBJ2-4	TRBV29-1	once	CSVGNRLAKNIQYF	TGCAGCGTTGGTAACAGATTAGCCAAAAACATTCAGTACTTC
.	TRBJ1-2	TRBV5-8	.	CASSLMGGPYGYTF	TGTGCCAGCAGCTTGATGGGAGGACCCTATGGCTACACCTTC
.	TRBJ2-1	TRBV28	.	CASSLDSYGEQFF	TGTGCCAGCAGTTTAGATAGCTATGGTGAGCAGTTCTTC
.	TRBJ2-1	TRBV19	.	CASTTDGGSYNEQFF	TGTGCCAGTACCACGGACGGGGGTTCCTACAATGAGCAGTTCTTC
TRBD1	TRBJ1-6	TRBV19	.	CASSIQRTGSQSSPLHF	TGTGCCAGTAGTATTCAGCGGACAGGATCACAGAGTTCACCCCTCCACTTT
.	TRBJ2-1	TRBV7-9	.	CASSLVGSADNEQFF	TGTGCCAGCAGCCTTGTCGGGAGCGCTGACAATGAGCAGTTCTTC
TRBD1	TRBJ2-3	TRBV27	few	CASSFAGQATDTQYF	TGTGCCAGCAGCTTCGCTGGACAGGCCACAGATACGCAGTATTTT
TRBD1	TRBJ1-2	TRBV7-9	.	CASSSGQGYGYTF	TGTGCCAGCAGCTCAGGACAGGGGTATGGCTACACCTTC
TRBD2	TRBJ2-1	TRBV29-1	.	CSVDWSGEGGNEQFF	TGCAGCGTAGATTGGTCGGGGGAGGGCGGTAATGAGCAGTTCTTC
TRBD1	TRBJ1-2	TRBV3-1/TRBV3-2	.	CASSPRSGGEYGYTF	TGTGCCAGCAGCCCGAGGTCAGGGGGAGAGTATGGCTACACCTTC
TRBD1	TRBJ1-6	TRBV5-4	.	CASSLGDRAVSPLHF	TGTGCCAGCAGCTTAGGGGACAGGGCAGTTTCACCCCTCCACTTT
.	TRBJ2-2	TRBV9	.	CASSVAGRNTGELFF	TGTGCCAGCAGCGTAGCGGGGCGGAACACCGGGGAGCTGTTTTTT
.	TRBJ2-7	TRBV14	.	CASSATPVRRAYEQYF	TGTGCCAGCAGCGCGACCCCGGTCCGCAGGGCCTACGAGCAGTACTTC
.	TRBJ1-1	TRBV7-9	.	CASSPPGYLNTEAFF	TGTGCCAGCAGCCCCCCAGGATACTTGAACACTGAAGCTTTCTTT
.	TRBJ1-5	TRBV4-1	.	CASSPGGVVGNQPQHF	TGCGCCAGCAGCCCCGGAGGAGTTGTAGGCAATCAGCCCCAGCATTTT
.	TRBJ2-7	TRBV29-1	.	CSVNIGAAYEQYF	TGCAGCGTTAATATCGGCGCCGCCTACGAGCAGTACTTC
.	TRBJ1-2	TRBV4-2	few	CASSQVEHNYGYTF	TGTGCCAGCAGCCAAGTGGAGCATAACTATGGCTACACCTTC
.	TRBJ1-6	TRBV28	few	CASSLWDSSYNSPLHF	TGTGCCAGCAGTTTATGGGATAGCTCCTATAATTCACCCCTCCACTTT
.	TRBJ2-2	TRBV15	.	CATGGLIPGELFF	TGTGCCACTGGCGGCCTGATTCCCGGGGAGCTGTTTTTT
.	TRBJ1-4	TRBV4-1	.	CASSQGAATNEKLFF	TGCGCCAGCAGCCAAGGGGCAGCAACTAATGAAAAACTGTTTTTT
TRBD1	TRBJ2-7	TRBV6-5	.	CASRRQGQGIYEQYF	TGTGCCAGCAGACGGCAGGGACAGGGGATATACGAGCAGTACTTC
.	TRBJ2-7	TRBV30	.	CACKVGYEQYF	TGTGCCTGTAAAGTGGGCTACGAGCAGTACTTC
.	TRBJ1-4	TRBV30	.	CAWTGTSNEKLFF	TGTGCCTGGACCGGGACATCGAATGAAAAACTGTTTTTT
TRBD2	TRBJ2-1	TRBV29-1	.	CSVEGLAETYNEQFF	TGCAGCGTTGAAGGACTAGCGGAAACCTACAATGAGCAGTTCTTC
TRBD1	TRBJ2-1	TRBV6-5	.	CASSFRQGPYNEQFF	TGTGCCAGCAGTTTCAGACAGGGGCCCTACAATGAGCAGTTCTTC
TRBD1	TRBJ1-1	TRBV11-1	.	CASSSGTGEAFF	TGTGCCAGCAGCTCGGGGACAGGGGAAGCTTTCTTT
.	TRBJ1-2	TRBV30	once	CAWSVKGVRGGYTF	TGTGCCTGGAGTGTAAAGGGGGTGCGGGGTGGCTACACCTTC
TRBD1	TRBJ2-7	TRBV7-8	once	CASSLGTGNHEQYF	TGTGCCAGCAGCTTAGGGACAGGGAACCACGAGCAGTACTTC